These 27 T cell receptor beta chains were sequenced from one sample in a study of response to subunit inactivated influenza vaccine. TCRdb ran MiXCR on the RT-PCR reads and lists one entry per CDR3 protein. The sample lists about 310,000 distinct CDR3 sequences; around 20% were seen once. Sequences were derived from PBMCs from blood, sampled around 22 months after vaccination. These receptors were collected from a man aged 50-75 years who received an inactivated influenza vaccine.

CDR3 sequence reads: CASSHIVTAPGQDGYTF. Here the CDR3 DNA reads TGCGCCAGCAGCCATATCGTGACAGCCCCGGGACAGGATGGCTACACCTTC. The chain carries TRBV4-3 and TRBJ1-2; 8 bases align to TRBD1. Looked up from germline, CDR1 is LGHNA and CDR2 is YSLEER. Trimming at V came to 3 bases and at J to 6 bases, leaving 15 bases not matched to a gene. The CDR3 has 17 residues.

This clonotype turned up a few times. The rearrangement links TRBV4-2 to TRBJ2-2; 8 positions match TRBD1. CDR1 LGHNA and CDR2 YNFKEQ come from the germline V gene. The CDR3 runs to 16 residues. The ends lost 4 bases at V and 6 bases at J; junction bases unmatched: 10. The CDR3 loop reads CASSRTGGGSAGELFF. The CDR3 coding sequence is TGTGCCAGCAGCCGCACAGGGGGTGGTTCGGCCGGGGAGCTGTTTTTT.

The chain links TRBV3-1 to TRBJ1-1; D remains unclear. In germline, CDR1 is LGHDT, CDR2 YNNKEL (reference sequence). The CDR3 runs to 16 residues. Trimming took 5 bases from V and 4 from J, leaving 20 bases between them. The CDR3 coding sequence is TGTGCCAGCAGCAAGCTTGCGTCCGGGAGGTCCACTGAAGCTTTCTTT. Amino acids: CASSKLASGRSTEAFF.

The chain joins TRBV25-1 to TRBJ2-1; D assignment may be TRBD1 or TRBD2 (6 bases each). Trimming took 3 bases from V and 6 from J, leaving 12 bases between them. Germline CDR1 and CDR2: MGHDK and SYGVNS. The CDR3 sequence is 14 residues long. The CDR3 reads CASSDGGSVNEQFF. As DNA, the CDR3 is TGTGCCAGCAGTGACGGGGGCAGCGTCAATGAGCAGTTCTTC.

This chain links TRBV4-3 with TRBJ2-1, with D unresolved. CDR1 LGHNA and CDR2 YSLEER come from the germline V gene. The CDR3 has 15 amino acids. The V end lost 0 bases, the J end lost 3 bases, and 9 bases lay between the germline ends. CDR3 sequence: CASSQEWRLYNEQFF. Here the CDR3 DNA reads TGCGCCAGCAGCCAAGAGTGGCGGCTCTACAATGAGCAGTTCTTC.

This clonotype has only a few counts. DNA of the CDR3: TGCAGTGCTAGAGGCAGGGATACGACCGAAGCTTTCTTT. It translates to CSARGRDTTEAFF. V is TRBV20-1 and J is TRBJ1-1; possible D gene TRBD1, 5 bases. CDR3 size: 13 residues. The germline V and J ends were trimmed by 1 base and 8 bases, with 14 bases remaining between them. Germline CDR1 is DFQATT and CDR2 is SNEGSKA (reference sequence).

The CDR3 DNA is TGTGCCAGCAGTCCCAATAGCGGGGGGGGTGAGACCCAGTACTTC. It translates to CASSPNSGGGETQYF. The rearrangement links TRBV12-3 or TRBV12-4 to TRBJ2-5; 11 bases map to TRBD2. Trimming cost V 5 bases and J 5 bases; bases outside gene matches: 7. This CDR3 spans 15 amino acids.

This clonotype has only a few counts. The chain carries TRBV7-2 and TRBJ1-5, with 7 bases identical to TRBD1. The germline V gene has CDR1 SGHTA and CDR2 FQGNSA. V was clipped by 5 bases and J by 6 bases; unmatched bases: 13. The CDR3 runs to 16 residues. CDR3 nucleotides: TGTGCCAGCAGCCTTACGTCAACAGGGGTTTCTCAGCCCCAGCATTTT. Protein: CASSLTSTGVSQPQHF.

CDR3 amino acids: CSARDRENSPLHF. As DNA, the CDR3 is TGCAGTGCTAGGGACAGGGAGAATTCACCCCTCCACTTT. This chain connects TRBV20-1 to TRBJ1-6; 8 positions match TRBD1. The V segment lost 3 bases and the J segment 7 bases; nucleotides outside the gene matches: 2. In germline, CDR1 is DFQATT, CDR2 SNEGSKA (reference sequence). There are 13 residues in the CDR3.

This clonotype occurred a few times. The V call is TRBV20-1, the J call TRBJ1-1; D is possibly TRBD1 (5 bases). From germline, CDR1 is DFQATT and CDR2 SNEGSKA (reference sequence). The CDR3 is 14 residues long. The V end lost 0 bases, the J end lost 11 bases, and 19 bases lay between the germline ends. DNA of the CDR3: TGCAGTGCTAGAGAGGCCCAGGGTAAGGTCACGGCTTTCTTT. Its translation: CSAREAQGKVTAFF.

The V gene is TRBV5-1, the J gene TRBJ1-1, with TRBD1 identical over 7 bases. The CDR3 has 14 residues. V dropped 4 bases and J dropped 1; count of bases not matched to a gene: 4. Germline V gene sequence: CDR1 SGHRS, CDR2 YFSETQ. The CDR3 DNA follows: TGCGCCAGCAGCCGGGACAGATCGAACACTGAAGCTTTCTTT. Its translation is CASSRDRSNTEAFF.

V and J are TRBV7-3 and TRBJ2-2, with a possible D match to TRBD1 (5 bases). CDR3 length: 15 amino acids. The V gene lost 5 bases and the J gene lost 0 bases, with 10 bases spanning the gap. The germline gives CDR1 SGHTA, CDR2 FQGTGA. As DNA, the CDR3 is TGTGCCAGCAGCGCGGCAGGGTCGAACACCGGGGAGCTGTTTTTT. Protein sequence: CASSAAGSNTGELFF.

The gene calls are TRBV5-1 and TRBJ1-1, with D perhaps TRBD1 (5 bases). V shed 4 bases and J shed 4 bases, with 20 bases lying between them. This CDR3 region has 16 residues. Per the germline V gene, CDR1 is SGHRS and CDR2 is YFSETQ. CDR3 protein: CASSATNKGLGTEAFF. Here the CDR3 DNA reads TGCGCCAGCAGCGCAACAAATAAGGGGTTGGGCACTGAAGCTTTCTTT.

This chain uses TRBV20-1 with TRBJ2-3; D might be TRBD2 (5 bases). Germline CDR1 reads DFQATT; CDR2 reads SNEGSKA (reference sequence). The V and J ends lost 7 bases and 5 bases respectively, with 19 bases between them. This CDR3 region has 14 residues. The CDR3 nucleotides read TGCAGTGTTCCTACGGAGGCAGGAGGAGATACGCAGTATTTT. This gives the protein CSVPTEAGGDTQYF.

In this sample, this clonotype turned up a few times. The chain combines TRBV10-3 with TRBJ2-7; 9 nucleotides agree with TRBD1. The CDR3 has 14 residues. The germline CDR1 and CDR2 sequences are ENHRY and SYGVKD. V dropped 4 bases and J dropped 6; count of bases not matched to a gene: 7. The CDR3 sequence is CAISVDRGRGEQYF. CDR3 in DNA: TGTGCCATCAGTGTAGACAGGGGGAGGGGCGAGCAGTACTTC.

The chain joins TRBV2 to TRBJ1-4; 7 bases match TRBD1. Germline V gene sequence: CDR1 SNHLY, CDR2 FYNNEI. The CDR3 has 16 amino acids. V shed 6 bases, J shed 0 bases, and the junction held 7 bases outside the gene matches. The CDR3 protein is CASSDREVTTNEKLFF. The CDR3 DNA is TGTGCCAGCAGCGACAGGGAGGTCACAACTAATGAAAAACTGTTTTTT.

V is TRBV30 and J is TRBJ1-1, with a weak D call TRBD1 (5 bases). The V gene's germline CDR1 is GTSNPN and CDR2 SVGIG (reference sequence). The CDR3 runs 14 residues. V was shortened by 0 bases and J by 1 base, with 9 bases between the two germline ends. CDR3 protein: CAWSVPGENTEAFF. The CDR3 DNA reads TGTGCCTGGAGTGTACCGGGGGAGAACACTGAAGCTTTCTTT.

This clonotype was recorded a few times. The rearrangement links TRBV7-2 to TRBJ1-6; no reliable D call. Germline CDR1 and CDR2: SGHTA and FQGNSA. Trimming took off 5 bases at V and 0 bases at J, with 8 bases between the two ends. The CDR3 covers 15 residues. The CDR3 nucleotides read TGTGCCAGCAGCGGCCAGAGCTCCTATAATTCACCCCTCCACTTT. Protein: CASSGQSSYNSPLHF.

This rearrangement joins TRBV6-1 to TRBJ2-7; no clear D gene. The CDR3 extends over 14 amino acids. Trimming left V 1 base short and J 3 bases short, with 10 bases between. The germline CDR1 and CDR2 sequences are MNHNS and SASEGT. CDR3 protein: CASSEGSGNYEQYF. Written as DNA, the CDR3 is TGTGCCAGCAGTGAAGGTTCAGGAAACTACGAGCAGTACTTC.

This clonotype has just a few counts. This CDR3 reads CASSIRLAGDLKREQFF. CDR3 DNA sequence: TGTGCCAGTAGTATTCGGCTAGCGGGGGATCTAAAAAGGGAGCAGTTCTTC. This chain connects TRBV19 to TRBJ2-1; 10 nucleotides match TRBD2. Germline CDR1 reads LNHDA; CDR2 reads SQIVND (reference sequence). The CDR3 has 17 amino acids. After removal of 3 bases from V and 10 bases from J, the junction contained 15 bases not matched to a gene.

This clonotype was seen once. V is TRBV5-1 and J is TRBJ2-7; 8 nucleotides agree with TRBD1. The CDR3 covers 14 residues. J was trimmed by 0 bases and V by 2 bases; bases with no gene match: 1. Germline V gene data show CDR1 as SGHRS and CDR2 as YFSETQ. CDR3 nucleotides: TGCGCCAGCAGCTTCGACAGGGGCTCCTACGAGCAGTACTTC. It translates to CASSFDRGSYEQYF.

The rearrangement uses TRBV7-2 and TRBJ2-1; 15 bases map to TRBD2. This CDR3 region has 16 residues. Germline V lookup: CDR1 SGHTA, CDR2 FQGNSA. The J segment lost 14 bases and the V segment lost 1 base, leaving 9 bases of the junction unmatched. The CDR3 coding sequence is TGTGCCAGCAGCTTAGTGGGACTAGCGGGAGGAGAAACGGAGTTCTTC. Amino acids: CASSLVGLAGGETEFF.

This clonotype was seen a handful of times. This chain links TRBV29-1 with TRBJ2-3, with a tentative D call TRBD2 (6 bases). The V end was cut by 2 bases, the J end by 3 bases, with 6 bases between. Germline CDR1 is SQVTM and CDR2 is ANQGSEA. There are 12 residues in the CDR3. DNA for the CDR3: TGCAGCGTTGAAAGCGGGACAGATACGCAGTATTTT. The encoded protein is CSVESGTDTQYF.

With regard to this clonotype: At one boundary the junction diverges from the germline segment, which might be a read error. The rearrangement links TRBV5-1 to TRBJ2-7; TRBD2 matches at 10 bases. Germline assignment: CDR1 SGHRS and CDR2 YFSETQ. CDR3 size: 15 residues. The CDR3 sequence is CASRLGLASTYEQYF. In nucleotides, the CDR3 is TGCGCCAGCAGGTTGGGACTAGCGAGTACCTACGAGCAGTACTTC.

This clonotype was seen a few times. The chain recombines TRBV29-1 with TRBJ2-1, with TRBD1 matching 8 bases. This CDR3 is 12 amino acids long. CDR1 is SQVTM, CDR2 ANQGSEA, per germline. The junction had 5 bases not matched to a gene; V was cut back by 4 bases and J by 9 bases. Written as DNA, the CDR3 is TGCAGCGTTGCCAGGGGGCAAGGTGAGCAGTTCTTC. Translation gives CSVARGQGEQFF.

This clonotype was seen only once. The V call is TRBV4-3, the J call TRBJ2-3, with a possible D match to TRBD1 (7 bases). V was trimmed by 0 bases and J by 12 bases, leaving 13 bases between them. The CDR3 sequence is 13 residues long. CDR1 and CDR2 from the germline V gene are LGHNA and YSLEER. CDR3 in amino acids: CASSQEFRGDQYF. CDR3 bases: TGCGCCAGCAGCCAAGAGTTCAGGGGGGATCAGTATTTT.

This clonotype was seen more than once but under ten times. The chain recombines TRBV6-1 with TRBJ1-6; D ambiguous. Germline CDR1 MNHNS, CDR2 SASEGT. The CDR3 contains 14 residues. V was cut by 2 bases and J by 6 bases, with 8 bases left in between. The CDR3 DNA reads as TGTGCCAGCAGTGAAAGGTCAGCTAATTCACCCCTCCACTTT. Encoded protein: CASSERSANSPLHF.